This T cell receptor (beta chain) was found in a study of T cell repertoires in aging, cancer and after chemotherapy. Study in general: Patients with glioblastoma brain tumors were sampled before and after temozolomide-based therapy. The full dataset contained millions of TCR reads. Study-level results: In each cancer cohort, median generation probability increased across chemotherapy, suggesting thymic output rebounded. Immunological memory after chemotherapy cannot be judged from the repertoire data.

V was pared by 3 bases and J by 5 bases, with 12 bases between. The germline V gene has CDR1 SGDLS and CDR2 YYNGEE. This CDR3 contains 14 residues. Amplification of TCR beta used genomic DNA extracted from peripheral blood. Multiplex touch-down PCR with TRB-A/B primers amplified rearranged V-D-J TRB sequences. TCRdb re-called the multiplex PCR reads through MiXCR, storing one row per CDR3 protein. The sample lists 2,000 to 2,500 distinct CDR3 sequences; 23% were seen once. Concerning this clonotype itself: What it binds is not known.

The sequencing sample was made of blood. This TCR came from a human donor with a solid tumor. The J gene is TRBJ1-5, the V gene TRBV9; TRBD1 might be the D (5 bases). CDR3 in amino acids: CASSENVGDQPQHF. In DNA form, the CDR3 reads TGTGCCAGCAGCGAGAATGTAGGGGATCAGCCCCAGCATTTT.